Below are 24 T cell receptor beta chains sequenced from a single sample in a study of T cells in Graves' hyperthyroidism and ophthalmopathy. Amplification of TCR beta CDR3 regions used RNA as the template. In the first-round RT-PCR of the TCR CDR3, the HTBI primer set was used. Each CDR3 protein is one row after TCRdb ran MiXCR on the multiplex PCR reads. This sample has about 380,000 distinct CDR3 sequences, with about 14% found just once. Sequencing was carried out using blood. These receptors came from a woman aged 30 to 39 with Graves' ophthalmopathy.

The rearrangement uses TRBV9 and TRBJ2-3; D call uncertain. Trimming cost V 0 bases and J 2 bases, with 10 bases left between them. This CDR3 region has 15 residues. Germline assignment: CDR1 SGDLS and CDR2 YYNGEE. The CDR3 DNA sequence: TGTGCCAGCAGCGTAGAAAGTTCCCACACAGATACGCAGTATTTT. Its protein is CASSVESSHTDTQYF.

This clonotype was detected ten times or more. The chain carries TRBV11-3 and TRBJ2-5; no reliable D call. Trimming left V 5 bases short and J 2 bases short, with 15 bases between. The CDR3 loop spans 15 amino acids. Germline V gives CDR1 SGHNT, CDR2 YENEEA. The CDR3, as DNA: TGTGCCAGCAGCGGTGGGCGGCAACTTCAAGAGACCCAGTACTTC. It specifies CASSGGRQLQETQYF.

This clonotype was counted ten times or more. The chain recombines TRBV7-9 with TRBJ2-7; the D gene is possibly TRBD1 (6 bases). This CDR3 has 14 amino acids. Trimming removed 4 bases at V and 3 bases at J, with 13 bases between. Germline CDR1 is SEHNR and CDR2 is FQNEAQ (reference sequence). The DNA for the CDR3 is TGTGCCAGCAGCTCTTGGACAGACAACTACGAGCAGTACTTC. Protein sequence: CASSSWTDNYEQYF.

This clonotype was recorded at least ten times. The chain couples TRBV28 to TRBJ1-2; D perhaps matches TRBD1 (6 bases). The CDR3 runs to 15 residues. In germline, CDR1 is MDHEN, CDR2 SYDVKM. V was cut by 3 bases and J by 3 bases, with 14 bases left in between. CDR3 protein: CASSFPPGADYGYTF. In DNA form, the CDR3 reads TGTGCCAGCAGTTTCCCCCCAGGGGCAGACTATGGCTACACCTTC.

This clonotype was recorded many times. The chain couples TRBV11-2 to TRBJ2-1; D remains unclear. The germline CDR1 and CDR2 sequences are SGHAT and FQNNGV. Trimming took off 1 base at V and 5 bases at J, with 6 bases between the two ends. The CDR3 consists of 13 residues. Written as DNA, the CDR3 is TGTGCCAGCAGCTTAGCCTCGAACAATGAGCAGTTCTTC. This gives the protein CASSLASNNEQFF.

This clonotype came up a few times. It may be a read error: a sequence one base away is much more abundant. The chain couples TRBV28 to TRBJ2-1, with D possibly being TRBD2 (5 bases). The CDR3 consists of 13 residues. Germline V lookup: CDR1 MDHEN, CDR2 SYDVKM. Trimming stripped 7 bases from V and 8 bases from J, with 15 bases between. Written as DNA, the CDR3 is TGTGCCAGCATGGATACGGGGAAGGATGAGCAGTTCTTC. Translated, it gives CASMDTGKDEQFF.

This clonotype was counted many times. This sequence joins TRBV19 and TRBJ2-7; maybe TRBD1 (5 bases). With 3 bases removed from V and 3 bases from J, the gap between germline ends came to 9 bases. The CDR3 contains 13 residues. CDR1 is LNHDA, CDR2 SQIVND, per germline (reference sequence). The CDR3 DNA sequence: TGTGCCAGTAGTATGGTCAGGGACTACGAGCAGTACTTC. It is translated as CASSMVRDYEQYF.

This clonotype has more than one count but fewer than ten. The CDR3 DNA is TGTGCCAGTAAGGTAGCAACACAAGAGACCCAGTACTTC. Protein: CASKVATQETQYF. The chain couples TRBV19 to TRBJ2-5, with D hard to call. The CDR3 spans 13 residues. The V and J ends lost 7 bases and 2 bases respectively, with 11 bases between them. The V gene's germline CDR1 is LNHDA and CDR2 SQIVND (reference sequence).

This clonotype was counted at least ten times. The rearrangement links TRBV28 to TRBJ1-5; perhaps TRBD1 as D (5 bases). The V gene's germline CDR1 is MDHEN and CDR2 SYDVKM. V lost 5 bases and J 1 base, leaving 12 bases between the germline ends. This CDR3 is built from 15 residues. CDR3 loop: CASSGDSWSNQPQHF. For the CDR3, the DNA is TGTGCCAGCAGTGGAGACAGTTGGAGCAATCAGCCCCAGCATTTT. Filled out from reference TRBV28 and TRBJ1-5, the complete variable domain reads DVKVTQSSRYLVKRTGEKVFLECVQDMDHENMFWYRQDPGLGLRLIYFSYDVKMKEKGDIPEGYSVSREKKERFSLILESASTNQTSMYLCASSGDSWSNQPQHFGDGTRLSIL.

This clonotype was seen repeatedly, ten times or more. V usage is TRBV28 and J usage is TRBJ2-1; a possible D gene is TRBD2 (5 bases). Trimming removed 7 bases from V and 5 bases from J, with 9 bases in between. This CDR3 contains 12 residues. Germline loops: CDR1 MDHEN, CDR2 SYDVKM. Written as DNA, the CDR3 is TGTGCCAGCATTGGAGCGGACAATGAGCAGTTCTTC. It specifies CASIGADNEQFF.

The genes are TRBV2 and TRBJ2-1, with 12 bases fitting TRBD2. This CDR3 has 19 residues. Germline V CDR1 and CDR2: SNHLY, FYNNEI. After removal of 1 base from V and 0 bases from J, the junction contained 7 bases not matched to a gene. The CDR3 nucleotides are TGTGCCAGCAGTGAAGGGCGGACTAGCGGGGCCAGCTCCTACAATGAGCAGTTCTTC. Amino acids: CASSEGRTSGASSYNEQFF.

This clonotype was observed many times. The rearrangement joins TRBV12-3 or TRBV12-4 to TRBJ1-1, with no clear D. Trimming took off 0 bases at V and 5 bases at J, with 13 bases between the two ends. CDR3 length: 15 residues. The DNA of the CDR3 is TGTGCCAGCAGTTTAGCGTTTTTGGGTAGGACTGAAGCTTTCTTT. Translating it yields CASSLAFLGRTEAFF.

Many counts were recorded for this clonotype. The CDR3 protein is CANSRDRNEKLFF. CDR3 in DNA: TGTGCCAATTCCCGGGACAGAAATGAAAAACTGTTTTTT. V is TRBV2 and J is TRBJ1-4, with 7 bases that match TRBD1. The V and J ends lost 10 bases and 5 bases, in that order; junction bases with no gene match: 7. Germline CDR1 SNHLY, CDR2 FYNNEI. The CDR3 is 13 residues long.

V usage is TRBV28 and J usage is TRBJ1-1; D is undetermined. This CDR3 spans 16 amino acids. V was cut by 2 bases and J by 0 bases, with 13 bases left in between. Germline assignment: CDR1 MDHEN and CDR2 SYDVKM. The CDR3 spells CASSLRYRIMNTEAFF. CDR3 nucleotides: TGTGCCAGCAGTTTACGCTACAGAATCATGAACACTGAAGCTTTCTTT.

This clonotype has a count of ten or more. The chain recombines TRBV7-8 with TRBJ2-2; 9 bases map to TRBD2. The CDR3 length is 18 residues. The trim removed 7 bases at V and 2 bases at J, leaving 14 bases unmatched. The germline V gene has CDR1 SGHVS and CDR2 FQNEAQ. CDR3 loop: CASKQLPRGGGNTGELFF. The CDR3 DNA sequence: TGTGCCAGCAAACAACTCCCCCGCGGGGGGGGAAACACCGGGGAGCTGTTTTTT.

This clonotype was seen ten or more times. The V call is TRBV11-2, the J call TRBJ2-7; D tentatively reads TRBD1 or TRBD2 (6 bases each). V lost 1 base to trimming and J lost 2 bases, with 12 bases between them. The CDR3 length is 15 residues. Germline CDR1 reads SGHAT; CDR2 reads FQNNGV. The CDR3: CASSLGGADAYEQYF. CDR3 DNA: TGTGCCAGCAGCTTAGGGGGGGCCGACGCCTACGAGCAGTACTTC.

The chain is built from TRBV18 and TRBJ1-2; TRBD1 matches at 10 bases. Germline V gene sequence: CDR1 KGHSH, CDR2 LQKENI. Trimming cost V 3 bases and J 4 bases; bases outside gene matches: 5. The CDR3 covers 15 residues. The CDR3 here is CASSPGQGLSYGYTF. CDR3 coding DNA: TGTGCCAGCTCACCGGGACAGGGGTTGAGCTATGGCTACACCTTC.

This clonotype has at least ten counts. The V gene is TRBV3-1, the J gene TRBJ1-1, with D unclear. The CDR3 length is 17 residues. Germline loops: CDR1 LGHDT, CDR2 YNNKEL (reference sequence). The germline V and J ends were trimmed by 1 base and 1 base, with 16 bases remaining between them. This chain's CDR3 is CASSQVMGSDTNTEAFF. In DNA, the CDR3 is TGTGCCAGCAGCCAAGTCATGGGTAGCGACACGAACACTGAAGCTTTCTTT. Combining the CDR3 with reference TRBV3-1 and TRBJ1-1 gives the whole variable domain DTAVSQTPKYLVTQMGNDKSIKCEQNLGHDTMYWYKQDSKKFLKIMFSYNNKELIINETVPNRFSPKSPDKAHLNLHINSLELGDSAVYFCASSQVMGSDTNTEAFFGQGTRLTVV.

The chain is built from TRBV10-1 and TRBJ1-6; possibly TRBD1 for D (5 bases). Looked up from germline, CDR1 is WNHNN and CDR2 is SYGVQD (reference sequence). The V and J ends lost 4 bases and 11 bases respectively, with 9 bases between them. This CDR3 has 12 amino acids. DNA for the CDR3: TGCGCCAGCAGTGGCCAGGGAGCACCCCTCCACTTT. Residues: CASSGQGAPLHF.

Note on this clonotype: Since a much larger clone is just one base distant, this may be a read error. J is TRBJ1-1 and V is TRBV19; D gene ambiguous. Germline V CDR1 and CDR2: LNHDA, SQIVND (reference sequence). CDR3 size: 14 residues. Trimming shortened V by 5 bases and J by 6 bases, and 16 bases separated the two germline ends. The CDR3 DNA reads TGTGCCAGTAGTTCCGTACGGGGTACGTCTGAAGCTTTCTTT. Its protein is CASSSVRGTSEAFF.

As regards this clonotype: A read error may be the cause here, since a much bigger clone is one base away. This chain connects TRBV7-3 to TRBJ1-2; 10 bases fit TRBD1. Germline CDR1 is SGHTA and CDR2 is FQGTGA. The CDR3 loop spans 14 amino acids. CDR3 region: CTSSLDRGTYGYTF. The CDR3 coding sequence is TGTACCAGCAGTTTGGACAGGGGGACCTATGGCTACACCTTC.

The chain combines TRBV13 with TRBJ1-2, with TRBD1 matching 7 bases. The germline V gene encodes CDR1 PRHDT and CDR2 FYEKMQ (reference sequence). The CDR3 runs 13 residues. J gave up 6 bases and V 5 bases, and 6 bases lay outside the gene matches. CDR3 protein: CASSQGQANGYTF. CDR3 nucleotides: TGTGCCAGCAGCCAAGGACAGGCAAATGGCTACACCTTC.

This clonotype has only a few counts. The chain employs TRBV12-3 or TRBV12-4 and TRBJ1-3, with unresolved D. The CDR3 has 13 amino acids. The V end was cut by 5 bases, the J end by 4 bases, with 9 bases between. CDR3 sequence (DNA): TGTGCCAGCAGTAGGGTATCGGGAAACACCATATATTTT. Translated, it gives CASSRVSGNTIYF.

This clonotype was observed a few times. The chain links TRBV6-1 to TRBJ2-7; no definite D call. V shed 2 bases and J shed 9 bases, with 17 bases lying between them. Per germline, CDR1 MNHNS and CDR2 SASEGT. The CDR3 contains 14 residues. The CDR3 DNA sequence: TGTGCCAGCAGTGAACGGGCCGATCCGAGTGCGCAGTACTTC. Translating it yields CASSERADPSAQYF.